This passage covers 21 T cell receptor beta chains from one sample sequenced in a study of blood T cell repertoires in COVID-19. Libraries were prepared by immunoSEQ multiplex PCR; TCRdb keeps only in-frame clonotypes and omits some of them. The table has about 81,000 clones, about nine tenths seen once. Sequenced input: peripheral blood. The receptors originated from an older man with active or convalescent COVID-19.

CDR3 nucleotides: TGTGCCACCAGTGATCCGCGGGGCCCGGGAGAAAAACTGTTTTTT. Residues: CATSDPRGPGEKLFF. The J gene is TRBJ1-4, the V gene TRBV24-1; possibly TRBD1 for D (5 bases). The CDR3 is made up of 15 amino acids. With 3 bases removed from V and 8 bases from J, the gap between germline ends came to 15 bases. From germline, CDR1 is KGHDR and CDR2 SFDVKD.

This chain links TRBV2 with TRBJ1-2, with D perhaps matching TRBD1 (6 bases). The CDR3 runs to 15 residues. Looked up from germline, CDR1 is SNHLY and CDR2 is FYNNEI. V was shortened by 8 bases and J by 4 bases, with 20 bases between the two germline ends. CDR3 coding DNA: TGTGCCAGCGAGGGGGTACAGTCCCCATCCTATGGCTACACCTTC. Its protein product is CASEGVQSPSYGYTF.

The gene calls are TRBV5-1 and TRBJ1-1; the match to TRBD1 covers 9 bases. The CDR3 totals 15 residues. The V segment lost 7 bases and the J segment 5 bases; nucleotides outside the gene matches: 12. The V gene's germline CDR1 is SGHRS and CDR2 YFSETQ. For the CDR3, the DNA is TGCGCCAGCGGCGACAGGGGGTCGGTGAGAACTGAAGCTTTCTTT. Amino acid sequence: CASGDRGSVRTEAFF.

The V and J genes are TRBV7-9 and TRBJ2-3; tentative D call: TRBD1 (6 bases). Per germline, CDR1 SEHNR and CDR2 FQNEAQ (reference sequence). V was pared by 9 bases and J by 0 bases, with 10 bases between. The CDR3 covers 13 residues. In nucleotides, the CDR3 is TGTGCCAGTCAGGACAGCAGCACAGATACGCAGTATTTT. Translating it yields CASQDSSTDTQYF. The whole variable domain, remainder taken from reference TRBV7-9 and TRBJ2-3, is DTGVSQNPRHKITKRGQNVTFRCDPISEHNRLYWYRQTLGQGPEFLTYFQNEAQLEKSRLLSDRFSAERPKGSFSTLEIQRTEQGDSAMYLCASQDSSTDTQYFGPGTRLTVL.

This clone was recorded a few times. The J gene is TRBJ1-2, the V gene TRBV4-1, with D uncertain. Germline CDR1 reads MGHRA; CDR2 reads YSYEKL. This CDR3 is 16 amino acids long. The V end was cut by 2 bases, the J end by 2 bases, with 15 bases between. The CDR3 DNA reads TGCGCCAGCAGCCAACGGGTCGCCACCACAAACTATGGCTACACCTTC. Translated, it gives CASSQRVATTNYGYTF.

The chain couples TRBV7-3 to TRBJ1-1; D is undetermined. The germline V gene encodes CDR1 SGHTA and CDR2 FQGTGA. Trimming shortened V by 3 bases and J by 1 base, and 9 bases separated the two germline ends. This CDR3 is built from 14 residues. The CDR3 region has the DNA TGTGCCAGCAGCTTCCTTGGAGAGAACACTGAAGCTTTCTTT. The encoded protein is CASSFLGENTEAFF. Complete variable domain (other parts from reference TRBV7-3 and TRBJ1-1): GAGVSQTPSNKVTEKGKYVELRCDPISGHTALYWYRQSLGQGPEFLIYFQGTGAADDSGLPNDRFFAVRPEGSVSTLKIQRTERGDSAVYLCASSFLGENTEAFFGQGTRLTVV.

V is TRBV5-1 and J is TRBJ1-2, with TRBD1 as a possible D gene (5 bases). CDR3 length equals 12 residues. Trimming took 4 bases from V and 4 from J, leaving 8 bases between them. The germline V gene has CDR1 SGHRS and CDR2 YFSETQ. The CDR3 protein is CASSGGGYGYTF. The CDR3 region has the DNA TGCGCCAGCAGCGGGGGAGGCTATGGCTACACCTTC.

V usage is TRBV19 and J usage is TRBJ2-3, with 7 positions matching TRBD2. Trimming removed 3 bases from V and 3 bases from J; junction bases left unmatched: 6. Per the germline V gene, CDR1 is LNHDA and CDR2 is SQIVND (reference sequence). This CDR3 contains 15 residues. The CDR3 DNA sequence: TGTGCCAGTAGTATGAGGACGGGGGGAACAGATACGCAGTATTTT. It is translated as CASSMRTGGTDTQYF.

The chain recombines TRBV9 with TRBJ1-1; a weak D match, TRBD1 (6 bases). The germline V and J ends were trimmed by 4 bases and 1 base, with 11 bases remaining between them. The germline V gene encodes CDR1 SGDLS and CDR2 YYNGEE. The CDR3 totals 14 residues. CDR3 residues: CASSSQGWNTEAFF. The CDR3 nucleotides are TGTGCCAGCAGCTCACAGGGTTGGAACACTGAAGCTTTCTTT.

V and J are TRBV7-2 and TRBJ2-7, with TRBD1 identical over 9 bases. Germline lookup yields CDR1 SGHTA and CDR2 FQGNSA. J gave up 2 bases and V 4 bases, and 9 bases lay outside the gene matches. There are 16 residues in the CDR3. CDR3 bases: TGTGCCAGCAGCTGGGGGCCGGGACAGGGAACCTACGAGCAGTACTTC. It is translated as CASSWGPGQGTYEQYF.

V gene TRBV5-4 combines with J gene TRBJ2-3; 9 bases match TRBD2. The CDR3 runs 17 residues. V shed 1 base and J 5 bases; nucleotides not matched to a gene: 11. Per the germline V gene, CDR1 is SGHNT and CDR2 is YYREEE (reference sequence). DNA for the CDR3: TGTGCCAGCAGCTTGATAGCCCCGGGACTAGCTATAGATACGCAGTATTTT. Its translation: CASSLIAPGLAIDTQYF.

This clone came up once. This chain uses TRBV4-3 with TRBJ2-1, with D perhaps matching TRBD1 (5 bases). Germline V gene data show CDR1 as LGHNA and CDR2 as YSLEER. V lost 3 bases to trimming and J lost 9 bases, with 15 bases between them. The CDR3 is 14 residues long. The CDR3 sequence is CASSQGVGPGEQFF. In DNA, the CDR3 is TGCGCCAGCAGCCAGGGCGTGGGGCCCGGTGAGCAGTTCTTC.

V usage is TRBV6-5 and J usage is TRBJ1-3; weak D call: TRBD1 (6 bases). Germline CDR1 is MNHEY and CDR2 is SVGAGI. Trimming removed 1 base from V and 4 bases from J, with 11 bases in between. This CDR3 spans 15 amino acids. The CDR3 region is CASSYLPGAGNTIYF. The CDR3 DNA is TGTGCCAGCAGTTACTTGCCAGGGGCCGGAAACACCATATATTTT.

V usage is TRBV6-4 and J usage is TRBJ2-2; 9 bases agree with TRBD1. Trimming took 1 base from V and 2 from J; bases not matched to a gene: 8. The germline CDR1 and CDR2 sequences are MRHNA and SNTAGT. CDR3 length: 18 amino acids. The CDR3 is CASSDWKGTGINTGELFF. CDR3 nucleotides: TGTGCCAGCAGTGACTGGAAAGGGACAGGGATCAACACCGGGGAGCTGTTTTTT.

The chain employs TRBV27 and TRBJ1-1; TRBD1 aligns across 7 bases. J gave up 4 bases and V 5 bases, and 7 bases lay outside the gene matches. There are 14 residues in the CDR3. Germline V gene sequence: CDR1 MNHEY, CDR2 SMNVEV (reference sequence). Written as DNA, the CDR3 is TGTGCCAGCAGTCGGGGGACAGTTCTCACTGAAGCTTTCTTT. It encodes CASSRGTVLTEAFF.

The CDR3 spells CASSLDSRNTEAFF. DNA of the CDR3: TGTGCCAGCAGCTTGGACAGCCGCAACACTGAAGCTTTCTTT. The V call is TRBV7-2, the J call TRBJ1-1; D may be TRBD1 (6 bases). CDR1 and CDR2 (germline): SGHTA, FQGNSA. The CDR3 consists of 14 residues. V was clipped by 3 bases and J by 2 bases, with 10 bases between them.

This clone was recorded only once. The chain uses TRBV11-2 and TRBJ1-2, with a tentative D call TRBD1 (6 bases). The CDR3 is 14 amino acids. Trimming left V 1 base short and J 4 bases short, with 10 bases between. Germline V CDR1 and CDR2: SGHAT, FQNNGV. The CDR3 region is CASSLAGVGYGYTF. The CDR3 DNA follows: TGTGCCAGCAGCTTAGCAGGGGTCGGCTATGGCTACACCTTC.

This clone was picked up a small number of times. The chain combines TRBV3-1 (or the pseudogene TRBV3-2) with TRBJ1-5; D not resolved. The CDR3 totals 17 residues. Germline V CDR1 and CDR2: LGHDT, YNNKEL (reference sequence). V shed 4 bases and J shed 2 bases, with 18 bases lying between them. CDR3 in amino acids: CASSPPQIDSGNQPQHF. Written as DNA, the CDR3 is TGTGCCAGCAGCCCCCCACAGATAGATAGTGGCAATCAGCCCCAGCATTTT.

This clone was recorded only once. The chain employs TRBV5-1 and TRBJ2-7; 10 bases fit TRBD1. CDR3 size: 15 residues. V lost 4 bases, J lost 4 bases, and 8 bases stayed unmatched. Germline V gene sequence: CDR1 SGHRS, CDR2 YFSETQ. The CDR3 DNA reads TGCGCCAGCAGCACCGCCGGGACAGGGGTATACGAGCAGTACTTC. Translated, it gives CASSTAGTGVYEQYF.

The V gene is TRBV30, the J gene TRBJ2-7; 8 nucleotides agree with TRBD1. CDR1 and CDR2 from the germline V gene are GTSNPN and SVGIG (reference sequence). With V trimmed by 2 bases and J by 5 bases, 8 bases remained unmatched. The CDR3 runs to 14 residues. CDR3 coding DNA: TGTGCCTGGAGTCCCCAGGACAGGGTCCACGAGCAGTACTTC. This sequence encodes CAWSPQDRVHEQYF.

The chain is built from TRBV28 and TRBJ2-7, with a weak D call TRBD2 (5 bases). Germline CDR1 and CDR2: MDHEN and SYDVKM. Deletions cut 3 bases from V and 7 bases from J, with 16 bases between. The CDR3 contains 14 residues. The CDR3 is CASSFRDGLREQYF. CDR3 nucleotides: TGTGCCAGCAGTTTCCGGGATGGTCTGAGAGAGCAGTACTTC.